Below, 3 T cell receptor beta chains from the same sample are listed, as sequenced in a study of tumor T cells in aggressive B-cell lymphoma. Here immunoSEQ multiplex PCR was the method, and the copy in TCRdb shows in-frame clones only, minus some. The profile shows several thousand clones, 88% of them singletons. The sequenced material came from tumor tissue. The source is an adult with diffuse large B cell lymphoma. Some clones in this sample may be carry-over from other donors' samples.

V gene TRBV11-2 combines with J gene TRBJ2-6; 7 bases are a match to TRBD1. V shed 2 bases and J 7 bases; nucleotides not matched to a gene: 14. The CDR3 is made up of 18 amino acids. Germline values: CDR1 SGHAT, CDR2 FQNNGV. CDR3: CASSLTRQGSFGANVLTF. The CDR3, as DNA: TGTGCCAGCAGCTTAACAAGACAGGGCTCATTTGGTGCCAACGTCCTGACTTTC.

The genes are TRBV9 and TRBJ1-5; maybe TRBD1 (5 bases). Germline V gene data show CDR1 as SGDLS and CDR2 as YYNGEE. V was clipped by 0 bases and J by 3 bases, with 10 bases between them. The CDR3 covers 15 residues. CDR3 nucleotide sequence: TGTGCCAGCAGCGTAGGGCAGGGTCCCAATCAGCCCCAGCATTTT. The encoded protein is CASSVGQGPNQPQHF. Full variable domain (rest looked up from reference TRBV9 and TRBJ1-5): DSGVTQTPKHLITATGQRVTLRCSPRSGDLSVYWYQQSLDQGLQFLIQYYNGEERAKGNILERFSAQQFPDLHSELNLSSLELGDSALYFCASSVGQGPNQPQHFGDGTRLSIL.

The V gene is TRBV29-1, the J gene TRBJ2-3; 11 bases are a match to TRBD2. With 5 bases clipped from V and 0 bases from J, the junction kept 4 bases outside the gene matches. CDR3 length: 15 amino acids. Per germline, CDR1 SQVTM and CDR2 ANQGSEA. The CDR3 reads CSVTGTSGSTDTQYF. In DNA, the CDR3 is TGCAGCGTTACAGGGACTAGCGGTAGCACAGATACGCAGTATTTT.